This T cell receptor beta chain was found in a study of neurological immune-mediated disorders. Time point described: longitudinal time-point 1 (baseline). A total of 2 million PBMCs stored at -80 degrees C provided the unsorted libraries. This clonotype was recorded at least ten times. Its cognate antigen is unknown. General study findings and limits: The greatest TCR clonal expansion appeared in HTLV-1-associated myelopathy and the smallest, falling below healthy controls, in multiple sclerosis.

The germline V gene encodes CDR1 SGHVS and CDR2 FQNEAQ. This CDR3 contains 16 residues. Trimming left V 0 bases short and J 1 base short, with 12 bases between. It was by 5'RACE with 10-nucleotide random UMIs that the cDNA was made. TCRdb recomputed calls from the 5' RACE reads with MiXCR, one row per CDR3 protein. Counted here are some 71,000 distinct CDR3 sequences, 10% to 13% occurring once; the ten biggest clones make up 8.5% to 10%. Sample: PBMCs. The J gene is TRBJ1-2, the V gene TRBV7-8; D ambiguous. This TCR was recovered from a man younger than 45 in good health. This chain's CDR3 is CASSLAGGGFNYGYTF. In nucleotides, the CDR3 is TGTGCCAGCAGCTTAGCGGGTGGCGGGTTTAACTATGGCTACACCTTC.